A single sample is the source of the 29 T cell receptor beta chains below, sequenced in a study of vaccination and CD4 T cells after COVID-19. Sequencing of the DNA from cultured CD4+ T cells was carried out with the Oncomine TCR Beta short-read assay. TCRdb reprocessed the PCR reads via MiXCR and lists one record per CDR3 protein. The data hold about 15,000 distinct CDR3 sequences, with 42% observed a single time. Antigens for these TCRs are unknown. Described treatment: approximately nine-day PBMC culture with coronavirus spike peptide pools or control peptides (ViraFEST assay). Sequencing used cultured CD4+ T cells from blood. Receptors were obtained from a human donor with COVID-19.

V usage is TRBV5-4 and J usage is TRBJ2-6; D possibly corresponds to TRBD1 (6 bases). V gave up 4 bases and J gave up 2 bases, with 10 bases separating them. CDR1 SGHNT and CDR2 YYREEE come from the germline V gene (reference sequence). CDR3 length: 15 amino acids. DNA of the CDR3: TGTGCCAGCAGCCCAAGACAGGCTGGGGCCAACGTCCTGACTTTC. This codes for CASSPRQAGANVLTF.

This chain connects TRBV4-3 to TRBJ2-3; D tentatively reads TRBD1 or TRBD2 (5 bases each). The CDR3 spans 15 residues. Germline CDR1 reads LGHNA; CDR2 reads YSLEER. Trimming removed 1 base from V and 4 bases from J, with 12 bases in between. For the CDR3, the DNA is TGCGCCAGCAGCCAAGCATCGGGGCGGTCAGATACGCAGTATTTT. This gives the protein CASSQASGRSDTQYF.

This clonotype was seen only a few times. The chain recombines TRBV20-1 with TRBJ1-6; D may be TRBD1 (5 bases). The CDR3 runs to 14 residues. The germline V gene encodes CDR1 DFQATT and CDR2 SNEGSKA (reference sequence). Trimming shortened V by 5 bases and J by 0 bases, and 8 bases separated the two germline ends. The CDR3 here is CSAEGSSYNSPLHF. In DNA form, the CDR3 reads TGCAGTGCTGAGGGGAGCTCCTATAATTCACCCCTCCACTTT.

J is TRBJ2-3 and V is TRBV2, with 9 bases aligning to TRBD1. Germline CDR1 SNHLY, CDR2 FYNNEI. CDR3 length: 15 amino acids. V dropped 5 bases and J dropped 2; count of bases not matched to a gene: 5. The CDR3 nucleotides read TGTGCCAGCAGTAGGGACAGGGTCAACACAGATACGCAGTATTTT. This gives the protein CASSRDRVNTDTQYF. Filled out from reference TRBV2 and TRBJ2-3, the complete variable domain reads EPEVTQTPSHQVTQMGQEVILRCVPISNHLYFYWYRQILGQKVEFLVSFYNNEISEKSEIFDDQFSVERPDGSNFTLKIRSTKLEDSAMYFCASSRDRVNTDTQYFGPGTRLTVL.

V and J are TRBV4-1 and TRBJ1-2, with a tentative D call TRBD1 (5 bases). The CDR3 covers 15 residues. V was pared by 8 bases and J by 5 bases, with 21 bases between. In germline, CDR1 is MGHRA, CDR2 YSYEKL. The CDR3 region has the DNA TGCGCCAGCGCGACCGGGGACGGAACCCTTTATGGCTACACCTTC. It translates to CASATGDGTLYGYTF.

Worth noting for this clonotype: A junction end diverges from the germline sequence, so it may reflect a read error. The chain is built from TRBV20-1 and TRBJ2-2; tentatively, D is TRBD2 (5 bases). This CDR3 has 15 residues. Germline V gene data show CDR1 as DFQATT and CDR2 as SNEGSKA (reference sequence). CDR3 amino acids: CSARAPGPGTGELLF. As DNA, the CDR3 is TGCAGTGCTAGAGCCCCCGGACCAGGCACCGGGGAGCTGCTTTTT.

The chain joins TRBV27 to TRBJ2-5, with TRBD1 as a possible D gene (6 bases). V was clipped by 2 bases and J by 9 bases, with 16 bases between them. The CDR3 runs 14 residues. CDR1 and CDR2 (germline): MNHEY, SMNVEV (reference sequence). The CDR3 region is CASSLQTPRGPQYF. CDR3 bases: TGTGCCAGCAGTTTACAGACGCCCAGGGGTCCCCAGTACTTC.

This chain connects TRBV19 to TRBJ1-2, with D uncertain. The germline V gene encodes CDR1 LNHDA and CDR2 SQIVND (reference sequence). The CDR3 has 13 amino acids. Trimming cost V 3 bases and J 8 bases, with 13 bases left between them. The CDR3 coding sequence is TGTGCCAGTAGTATGAACCGCCTGGGAGGCTACACCTTC. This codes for CASSMNRLGGYTF.

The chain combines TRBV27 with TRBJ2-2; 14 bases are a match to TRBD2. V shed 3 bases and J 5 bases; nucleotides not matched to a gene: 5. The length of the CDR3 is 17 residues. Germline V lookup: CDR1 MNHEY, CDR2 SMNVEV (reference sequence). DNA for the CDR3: TGTGCCAGCAGTTTCCGACTAGCGGGGGGGCAGACCGGGGAGCTGTTTTTT. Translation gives CASSFRLAGGQTGELFF.

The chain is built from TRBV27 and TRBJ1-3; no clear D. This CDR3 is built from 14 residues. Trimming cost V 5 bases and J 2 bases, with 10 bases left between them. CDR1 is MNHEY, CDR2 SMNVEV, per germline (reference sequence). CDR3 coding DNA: TGTGCCAGCAGTGCTTTCAGTCCTGGAAACACCATATATTTT. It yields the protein CASSAFSPGNTIYF.

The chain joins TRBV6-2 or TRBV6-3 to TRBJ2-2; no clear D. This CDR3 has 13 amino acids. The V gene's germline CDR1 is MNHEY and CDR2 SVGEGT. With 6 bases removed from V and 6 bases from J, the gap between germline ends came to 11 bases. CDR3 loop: CASSPPPAGELFF. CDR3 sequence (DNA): TGTGCCAGCAGCCCTCCACCGGCCGGGGAGCTGTTTTTT.

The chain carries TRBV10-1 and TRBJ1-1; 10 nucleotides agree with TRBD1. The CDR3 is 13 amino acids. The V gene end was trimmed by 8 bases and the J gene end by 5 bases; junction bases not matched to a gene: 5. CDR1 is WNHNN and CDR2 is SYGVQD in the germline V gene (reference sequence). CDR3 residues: CASRQGARTEAFF. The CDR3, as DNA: TGCGCCAGCCGACAGGGGGCGCGGACTGAAGCTTTCTTT.

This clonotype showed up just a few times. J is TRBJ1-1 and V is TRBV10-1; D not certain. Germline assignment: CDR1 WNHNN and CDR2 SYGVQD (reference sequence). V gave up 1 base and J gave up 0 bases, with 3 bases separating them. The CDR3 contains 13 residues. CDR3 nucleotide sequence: TGCGCCAGCAGTGAGTTACTGAACACTGAAGCTTTCTTT. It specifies CASSELLNTEAFF.

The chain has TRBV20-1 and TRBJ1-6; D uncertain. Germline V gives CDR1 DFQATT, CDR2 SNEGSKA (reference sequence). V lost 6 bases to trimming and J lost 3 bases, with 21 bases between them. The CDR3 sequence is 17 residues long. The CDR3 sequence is CSANKRTALDYNSPLHF. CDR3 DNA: TGCAGTGCCAACAAAAGGACTGCACTGGACTATAATTCACCCCTCCACTTT.

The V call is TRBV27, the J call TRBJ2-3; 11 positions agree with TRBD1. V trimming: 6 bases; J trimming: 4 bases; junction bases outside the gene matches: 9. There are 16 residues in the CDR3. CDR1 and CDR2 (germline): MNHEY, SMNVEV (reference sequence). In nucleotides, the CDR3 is TGTGCCAGCAGCCCCGAACGGGACAGGGGGGCAGATACGCAGTATTTT. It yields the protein CASSPERDRGADTQYF.

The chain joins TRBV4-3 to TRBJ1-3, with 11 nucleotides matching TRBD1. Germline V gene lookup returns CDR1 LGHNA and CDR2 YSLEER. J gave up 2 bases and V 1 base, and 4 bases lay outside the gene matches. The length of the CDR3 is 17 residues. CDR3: CASSQGMGQGAGNTIYF. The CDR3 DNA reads TGCGCCAGCAGCCAAGGAATGGGACAGGGGGCTGGAAACACCATATATTTT.

DNA for the CDR3: TGTGCCAGCAGTGTGGGCAGGGACACTGAAGCTTTCTTT. Amino acids: CASSVGRDTEAFF. The V and J genes are TRBV2 and TRBJ1-1; tentatively, D is TRBD1 (5 bases). The CDR3 is 13 residues long. The germline V and J ends were trimmed by 4 bases and 3 bases, with 9 bases remaining between them. The germline gives CDR1 SNHLY, CDR2 FYNNEI.

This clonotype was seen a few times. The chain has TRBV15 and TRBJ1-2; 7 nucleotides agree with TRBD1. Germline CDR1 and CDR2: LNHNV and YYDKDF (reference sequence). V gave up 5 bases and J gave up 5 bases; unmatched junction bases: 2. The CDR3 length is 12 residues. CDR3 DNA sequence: TGTGCCACCAGCGAGACAGGGTATGGCTACACCTTC. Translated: CATSETGYGYTF.

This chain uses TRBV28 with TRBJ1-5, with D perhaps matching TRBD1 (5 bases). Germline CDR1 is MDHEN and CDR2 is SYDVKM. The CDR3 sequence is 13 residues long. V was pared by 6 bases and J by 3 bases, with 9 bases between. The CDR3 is CASSLGVNQPQHF. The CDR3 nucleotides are TGTGCCAGCAGCTTAGGGGTCAATCAGCCCCAGCATTTT. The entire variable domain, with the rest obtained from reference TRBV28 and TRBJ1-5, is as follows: DVKVTQSSRYLVKRTGEKVFLECVQDMDHENMFWYRQDPGLGLRLIYFSYDVKMKEKGDIPEGYSVSREKKERFSLILESASTNQTSMYLCASSLGVNQPQHFGDGTRLSIL.

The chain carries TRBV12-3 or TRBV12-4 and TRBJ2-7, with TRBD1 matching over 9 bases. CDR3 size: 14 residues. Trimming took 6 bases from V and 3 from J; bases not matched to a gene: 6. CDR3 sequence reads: CASRRTGVFYEQYF. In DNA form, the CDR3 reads TGTGCCAGCAGACGGACAGGGGTGTTCTACGAGCAGTACTTC.

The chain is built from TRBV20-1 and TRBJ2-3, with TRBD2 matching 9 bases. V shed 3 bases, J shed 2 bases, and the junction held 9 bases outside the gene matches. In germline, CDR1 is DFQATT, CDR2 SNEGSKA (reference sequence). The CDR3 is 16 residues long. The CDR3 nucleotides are TGCAGTGCTAGTGGAGTAGCGGGGGTACTCACAGATACGCAGTATTTT. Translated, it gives CSASGVAGVLTDTQYF.

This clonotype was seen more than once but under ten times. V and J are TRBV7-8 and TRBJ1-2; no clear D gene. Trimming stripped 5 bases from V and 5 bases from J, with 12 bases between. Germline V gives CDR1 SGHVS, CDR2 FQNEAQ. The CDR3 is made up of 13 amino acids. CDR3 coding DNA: TGTGCCAGCAGCCCCCCCGGATTATATGGCTACACCTTC. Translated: CASSPPGLYGYTF.

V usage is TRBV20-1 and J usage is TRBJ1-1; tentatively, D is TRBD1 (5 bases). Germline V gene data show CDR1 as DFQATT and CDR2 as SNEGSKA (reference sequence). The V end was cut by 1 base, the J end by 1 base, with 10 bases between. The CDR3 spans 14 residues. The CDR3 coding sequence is TGCAGTGCTAGAGGGCGTACAGGGAACACTGAAGCTTTCTTT. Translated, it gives CSARGRTGNTEAFF.

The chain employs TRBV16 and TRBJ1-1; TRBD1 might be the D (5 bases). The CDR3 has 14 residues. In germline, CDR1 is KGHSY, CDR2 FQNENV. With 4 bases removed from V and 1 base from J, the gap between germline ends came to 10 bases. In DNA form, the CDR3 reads TGTGCCAGCAGCCGACTACAGGAGAACACTGAAGCTTTCTTT. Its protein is CASSRLQENTEAFF.

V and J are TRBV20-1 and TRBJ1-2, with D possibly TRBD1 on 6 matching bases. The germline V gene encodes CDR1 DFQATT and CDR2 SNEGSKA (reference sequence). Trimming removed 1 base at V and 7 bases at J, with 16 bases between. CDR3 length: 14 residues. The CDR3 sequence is CSARGTTGLSGYTF. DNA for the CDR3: TGCAGTGCTAGAGGTACAACAGGGTTAAGTGGCTACACCTTC.

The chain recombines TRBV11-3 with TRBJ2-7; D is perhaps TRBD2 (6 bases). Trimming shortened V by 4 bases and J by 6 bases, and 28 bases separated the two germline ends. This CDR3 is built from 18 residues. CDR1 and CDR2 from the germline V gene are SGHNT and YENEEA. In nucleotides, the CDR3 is TGTGCCAGCAGCTCAGACAACTTAAAGAATGTCCGGACTATCGAGCAGTACTTC. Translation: CASSSDNLKNVRTIEQYF.

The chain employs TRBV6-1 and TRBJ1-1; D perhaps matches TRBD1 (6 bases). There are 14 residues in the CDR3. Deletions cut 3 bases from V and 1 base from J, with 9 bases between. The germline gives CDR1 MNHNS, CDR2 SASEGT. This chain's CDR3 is CASSDDRTNTEAFF. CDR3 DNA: TGTGCCAGCAGTGATGACAGGACGAACACTGAAGCTTTCTTT.

CDR3 loop: CASSEAKIYGYTF. The CDR3 DNA reads as TGTGCCAGCAGTGAAGCGAAGATTTATGGCTACACCTTC. The genes are TRBV6-1 and TRBJ1-2; D gene unclear. From germline, CDR1 is MNHNS and CDR2 SASEGT. Trimming left V 0 bases short and J 5 bases short, with 7 bases between. The CDR3 is made up of 13 amino acids.

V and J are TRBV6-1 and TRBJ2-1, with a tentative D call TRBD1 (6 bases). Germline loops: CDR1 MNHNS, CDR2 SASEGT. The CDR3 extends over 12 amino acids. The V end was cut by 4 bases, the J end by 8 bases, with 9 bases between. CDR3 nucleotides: TGTGCCAGCAGTGCCAGGGGCGATGAGCAGTTCTTC. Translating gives CASSARGDEQFF.